This T cell receptor beta chain was sequenced in a study of OX40 agonist ivuxolimab in advanced cancers. Study background: 40% to 50% of patients had received prior checkpoint inhibitor therapy.

Germline loops: CDR1 MGHDK, CDR2 SYGVNS. The V and J ends lost 3 bases and 5 bases respectively, with 11 bases between them. The CDR3 totals 13 residues. Measured with immunoSEQ multiplex PCR; TCRdb has only the in-frame clones, and not every one. There are about 65,000 clones in the sample; 87% occur only once, and 0.38% lies in the top ten. Specimen: CD4+ or CD8+ T cells sorted from blood, collected in a trial of the OX40 agonist ivuxolimab. The TCR comes from an adult with an advanced solid tumor such as melanoma, head and neck, liver or kidney cancer. This chain connects TRBV25-1 to TRBJ2-7; the D gene is possibly TRBD2 (5 bases). CDR3 DNA sequence: TGTGCCAGCAGTGACGCCAACGGGAACGAGCAGTACTTC. Encoded protein: CASSDANGNEQYF.